The following is a T cell receptor (beta chain) sequence with its context. Its antigen is still unknown. No base quality values were provided; no much bigger clone lies one nucleotide off. TCRbeta CDR3 regions were amplified from genomic DNA by means of the immunoSEQ Assay, a bias-controlled multiplex PCR. For the original study's pipeline: Nucleated cell counts per sample were estimated from amplification of reference gene primers within the assay. To quantify the absolute abundance of each unique TCRbeta CDR3 rearrangement, sequence reads were collapsed and filtered. For each sample, productive Simpson clonality was calculated as the square root of Simpson's diversity index over productive rearrangements. The table comes from immuneACCESS by way of TCRdb, which keeps in-frame sequences with V and J called. Part of the clones is missing from these tables; in studies checked, under half for an unresolved V gene and the rest for unknown reasons. The DNA was the basis for D and trimming; V, J and clone size are from that table. A total of a few hundred thousand clones appear in this sample, roughly 76% of them only once. The top ten constitute 5.1% of the sample.

This specimen belongs to a study of blood T cell repertoires in COVID-19 (dated by TCRdb to 2018 to 2021). About the full investigation: Collaborator samples came from the United States, Italy and Spain and covered acute and convalescent phases of COVID-19. The repertoires were made available in a free public database intended to serve as a resource for research on the immune response to SARS-CoV-2. The material from the prospective study consisted of cDNA or gDNA derived from T cells, B-cell-depleted T cells, or PBMCs. The dataset comprised deeply sampled blood TCRbeta repertoires from subjects exposed to, actively infected with, or recovered from COVID-19. Samples came from the ongoing ImmuneRACE study (first 160 participants) plus 1,254 subjects from 6 global collaborators. Where available, HLA class I and class II types were obtained from metadata supplied by the sample provider rather than from assay-based typing. A de-identified subject ID, COVID-19 status, age in years and sex were almost always included in the sample metadata. The paper's findings and limits, for the study overall: The quantity of clinical and demographic metadata differed by source and by participant and was supplied without curation.

Its CDR3 holds 14 amino acids, cysteine through phenylalanine. Only the CDR3 DNA stays, 42 bases, in frame from base 1. The germline V gene provides CDR1 MNHEY and CDR2 SVGEGT. V is pared back by 3 bases and J by 0 bases, with 9 bases lying between the germline termini. Whole blood was collected in K2EDTA tubes by collaborating institutions according to the institutions' own protocols. For TCRbeta analysis, collaborators shipped samples in one of three forms: frozen whole blood, isolated PBMCs, or DNA extracted from either of those sample types. This sequence uses TRBV6-2 or TRBV6-3 and TRBJ2-7, with the D gene not clear enough to name. The specimen was peripheral blood. This clonotype originated in a human donor in a cohort sampled during active COVID-19. CDR3 sequence: CASSYGLNSYEQYF. The DNA reads TGTGCCAGCAGTTATGGCCTCAACTCCTACGAGCAGTACTTC.